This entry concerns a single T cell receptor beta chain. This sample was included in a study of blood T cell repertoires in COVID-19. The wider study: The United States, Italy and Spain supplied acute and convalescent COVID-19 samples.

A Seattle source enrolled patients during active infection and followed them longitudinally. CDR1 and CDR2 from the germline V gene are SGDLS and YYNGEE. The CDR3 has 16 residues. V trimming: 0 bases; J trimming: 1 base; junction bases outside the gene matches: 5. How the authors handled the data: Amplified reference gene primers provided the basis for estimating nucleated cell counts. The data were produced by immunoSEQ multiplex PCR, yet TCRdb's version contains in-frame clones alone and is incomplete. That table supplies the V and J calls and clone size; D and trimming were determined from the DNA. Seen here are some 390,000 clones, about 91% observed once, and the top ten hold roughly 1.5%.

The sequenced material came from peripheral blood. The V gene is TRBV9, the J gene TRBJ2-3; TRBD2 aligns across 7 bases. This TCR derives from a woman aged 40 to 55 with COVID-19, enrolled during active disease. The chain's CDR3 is CASSVGRESGTDTQYF. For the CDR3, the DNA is TGTGCCAGCAGCGTAGGGCGGGAGTCAGGCACAGATACGCAGTATTTT.